This is a list of T cell receptor beta chains from one sample in a study of OX40 agonist ivuxolimab in advanced cancers. Sequenced by immunoSEQ multiplex PCR; TCRdb stores in-frame clones only, minus some. The sample lists 34,000 or so clones, 81% seen once, with over 1.1% in the top ten. The sample here was CD4+ or CD8+ T cells sorted from blood, taken in a trial of the OX40 agonist ivuxolimab. Receptors originate from an adult with an advanced solid tumor such as melanoma, head and neck, liver or kidney cancer. CDR3s include the opening cysteine and the closing phenylalanine or tryptophan. D genes are given only for firm matches. The listing skips clone size in some rows; elsewhere it reads once, few, many or a size class.

d_call cdr3_length clone_size j_call v_call cdr3_aa cdr3_nt
- 16 - TRBJ1-4 TRBV7-2 CASSQPLGQAAEKLFF TGTGCCAGCAGCCAGCCCTTGGGGCAGGCGGCGGAAAAACTGTTTTTT
- 13 - TRBJ1-2 TRBV18 CASSPPNNYGYTF TGTGCCAGCTCACCACCCAACAACTATGGCTACACCTTC
TRBD1 15 few TRBJ1-1 TRBV6-5 CASSYGVTGATEAFF TGTGCCAGCAGTTACGGGGTGACAGGGGCGACTGAAGCTTTCTTT
- 15 - TRBJ1-4 TRBV5-5 CASSLRGLINEKLFF TGTGCCAGCAGCTTGAGAGGGCTGATTAATGAAAAACTGTTTTTT
TRBD1 15 - TRBJ2-2 TRBV19 CATGTGTTYTGELFF TGTGCCACCGGGACAGGGACAACTTACACCGGGGAGCTGTTTTTT
- 13 - TRBJ2-7 TRBV5-4 CASSRDFSCEQYF TGTGCCAGCAGCCGGGACTTTTCCTGCGAGCAGTACTTC
- 14 - TRBJ2-5 TRBV2 CASGGGALQETQYF TGTGCCAGCGGAGGGGGAGCTCTCCAAGAGACCCAGTACTTC
- 13 - TRBJ1-3 TRBV10-3 CAISDRAGNTIYF TGTGCCATCAGTGATAGGGCTGGAAACACCATATATTTT
- 12 once TRBJ1-1 TRBV10-3 CAISDSNTEAFF TGTGCCATCAGTGATTCAAACACTGAAGCTTTCTTT
- 14 - TRBJ1-4 TRBV7-9 CASSLGGRGEKLFF TGTGCCAGCAGCTTAGGAGGGAGGGGTGAAAAACTGTTTTTT
- 14 - TRBJ2-5 TRBV18 CASSPPADSETQYF TGTGCCAGCTCACCACCGGCTGATTCGGAGACCCAGTACTTC
- 15 - TRBJ1-2 TRBV4-3 CASSQVLGGNYGYTF TGCGCCAGCAGCCAAGTCCTTGGTGGGAACTATGGCTACACCTTC
- 14 once TRBJ2-7 TRBV27 CASSFWRKGSEQYF TGTGCCAGCAGTTTTTGGCGAAAAGGTAGCGAGCAGTACTTC
- 12 - TRBJ2-5 TRBV15 CATSSWGETQYF TGTGCCACCAGCAGCTGGGGAGAGACCCAGTACTTC
TRBD1 13 - TRBJ1-2 TRBV7-2 CAKRDRELYGYTF TGTGCCAAAAGGGACAGGGAGTTGTATGGCTACACCTTC
- 19 - TRBJ1-6 TRBV13 CASKGRSDRGIHSISPLHF TGTGCCAGCAAGGGACGCTCGGACCGGGGGATTCACAGTATTTCACCCCTCCACTTT
- 14 - TRBJ1-1 TRBV6-5 CASSARDRGTEAFF TGTGCCAGCAGTGCTCGGGACCGCGGCACTGAAGCTTTCTTT
- 11 once TRBJ1-2 TRBV28 CASSIGVGYTF TGTGCCAGCAGTATTGGAGTTGGCTACACCTTC
- 13 few TRBJ2-5 TRBV27 CASSLFAEETQYF TGTGCCAGCAGTTTATTCGCAGAAGAGACCCAGTACTTC
- 15 - TRBJ2-5 TRBV19 CASSGRVNFQETQYF TGTGCCAGTAGTGGAAGGGTTAACTTCCAAGAGACCCAGTACTTC
TRBD2 14 few TRBJ2-1 TRBV14 CASSVLALEGEQFF TGTGCCAGCAGCGTACTAGCGTTAGAGGGTGAGCAGTTCTTC
TRBD2 17 - TRBJ2-1 TRBV5-5 CASSMGLAGASYNEQFF TGTGCCAGCAGCATGGGACTAGCGGGAGCTTCCTACAATGAGCAGTTCTTC
TRBD1 16 once TRBJ2-4 TRBV7-9 CASSFSTGTGRVIQYF TGTGCCAGCAGCTTCTCAACCGGGACAGGGAGGGTCATTCAGTACTTC
TRBD2 15 - TRBJ2-3 TRBV19 CASRKTSGNTDTQYF TGTGCCAGTAGGAAGACTAGCGGAAACACAGATACGCAGTATTTT
- 16 - TRBJ2-7 TRBV28 CASSLPGLSIYYEQYF TGTGCCAGCAGTTTGCCCGGGCTTTCTATCTACTACGAGCAGTACTTC
- 16 - TRBJ2-1 TRBV29-1 CSVIGPSGGSYNEQFF TGCAGCGTGATCGGGCCCTCCGGGGGTTCCTACAATGAGCAGTTCTTC
- 13 - TRBJ1-1 TRBV6-1 CASTPGQNTEAFF TGTGCCAGCACCCCGGGACAGAACACTGAAGCTTTCTTT